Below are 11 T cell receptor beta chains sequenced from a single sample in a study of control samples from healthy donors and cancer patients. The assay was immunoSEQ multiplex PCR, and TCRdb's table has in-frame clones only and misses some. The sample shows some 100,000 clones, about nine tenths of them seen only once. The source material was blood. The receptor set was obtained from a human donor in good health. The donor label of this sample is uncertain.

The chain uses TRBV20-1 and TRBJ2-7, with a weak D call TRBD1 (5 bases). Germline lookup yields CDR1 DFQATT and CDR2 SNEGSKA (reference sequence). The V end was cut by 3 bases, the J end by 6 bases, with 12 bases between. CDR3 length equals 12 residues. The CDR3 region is CSASSRVGEQYF. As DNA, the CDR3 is TGCAGTGCTAGTTCCAGGGTGGGCGAGCAGTACTTC.

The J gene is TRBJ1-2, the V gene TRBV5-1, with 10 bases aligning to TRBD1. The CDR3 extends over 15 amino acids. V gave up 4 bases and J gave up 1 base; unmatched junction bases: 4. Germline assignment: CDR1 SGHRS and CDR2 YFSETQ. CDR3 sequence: CASSGGQGLNYGYTF. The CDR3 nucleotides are TGCGCCAGCAGCGGGGGACAGGGGCTTAACTATGGCTACACCTTC.

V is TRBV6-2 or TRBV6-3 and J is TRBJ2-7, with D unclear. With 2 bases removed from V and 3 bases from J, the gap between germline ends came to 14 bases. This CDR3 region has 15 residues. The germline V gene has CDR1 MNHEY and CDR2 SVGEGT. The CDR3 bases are TGTGCCAGCAGTTACGGACGGAATGCAGGCTACGAGCAGTACGTC. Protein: CASSYGRNAGYEQYV.

As DNA, the CDR3 is TGTGCCAGCAGTTACACCTCGGGTTGGACAGCTCTAGGCTACACCTTC. Its protein is CASSYTSGWTALGYTF. The chain links TRBV6-5 to TRBJ1-2, with D possibly being TRBD1 (6 bases). Germline V lookup: CDR1 MNHEY, CDR2 SVGAGI. Trimming took 2 bases from V and 8 from J, leaving 21 bases between them. The CDR3 is 16 amino acids.

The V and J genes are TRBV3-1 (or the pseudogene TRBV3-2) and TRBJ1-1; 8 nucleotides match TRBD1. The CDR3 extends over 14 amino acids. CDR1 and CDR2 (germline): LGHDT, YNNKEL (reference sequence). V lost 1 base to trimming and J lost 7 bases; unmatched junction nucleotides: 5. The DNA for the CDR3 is TGTGCCAGCAGCCAAGGGGACAGGAAGGGTGAAGCTTTCTTT. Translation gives CASSQGDRKGEAFF.

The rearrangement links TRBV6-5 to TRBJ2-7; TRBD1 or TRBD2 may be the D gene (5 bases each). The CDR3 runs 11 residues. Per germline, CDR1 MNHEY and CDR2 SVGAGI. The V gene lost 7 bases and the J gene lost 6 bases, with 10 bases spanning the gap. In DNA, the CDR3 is TGTGCCAGCACTAGGGACGCCGAGCAGTACTTC. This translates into CASTRDAEQYF.

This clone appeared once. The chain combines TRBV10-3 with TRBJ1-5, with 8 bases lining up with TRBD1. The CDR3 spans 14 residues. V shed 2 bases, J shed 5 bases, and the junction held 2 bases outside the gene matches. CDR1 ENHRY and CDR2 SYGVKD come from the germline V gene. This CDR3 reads CAISEGQGDQPQHF. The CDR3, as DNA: TGTGCCATCAGTGAGGGACAGGGCGATCAGCCCCAGCATTTT.

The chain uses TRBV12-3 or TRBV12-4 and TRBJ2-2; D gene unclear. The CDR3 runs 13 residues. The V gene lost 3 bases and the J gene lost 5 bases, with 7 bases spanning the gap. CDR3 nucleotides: TGTGCCAGCAGTTTGCCCTTAACCGGGGAGCTGTTTTTT. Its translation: CASSLPLTGELFF.

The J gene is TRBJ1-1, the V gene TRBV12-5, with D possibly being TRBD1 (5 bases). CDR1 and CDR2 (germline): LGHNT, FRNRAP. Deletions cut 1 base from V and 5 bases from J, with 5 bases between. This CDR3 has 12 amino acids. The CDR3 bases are TGTGCTAGTGGTTTGGGACAGACTGAAGCTTTCTTT. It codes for CASGLGQTEAFF.

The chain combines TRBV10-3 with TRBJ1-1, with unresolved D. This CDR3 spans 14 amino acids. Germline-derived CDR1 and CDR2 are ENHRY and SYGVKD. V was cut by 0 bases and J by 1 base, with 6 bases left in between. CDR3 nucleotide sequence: TGTGCCATCAGTGAGTCAAGACAGAACACTGAAGCTTTCTTT. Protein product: CAISESRQNTEAFF.

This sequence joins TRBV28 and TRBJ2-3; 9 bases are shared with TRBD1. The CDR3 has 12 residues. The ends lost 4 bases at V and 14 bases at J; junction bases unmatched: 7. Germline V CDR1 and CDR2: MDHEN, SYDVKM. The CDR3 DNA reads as TGTGCCAGCAGTTCGGACAGGGGCAAAACGTATTTT. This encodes CASSSDRGKTYF.